Listed below are T cell receptor beta chains from one sample, sequenced in a study of a mutant IDH1 vaccine in newly diagnosed glioma. These receptors have no known antigen. Produced via immunoSEQ multiplex PCR; TCRdb's table is partial and in-frame only. This sample has nearly 35,000 clones, with roughly 80% found just once. Sample: PBMCs, taken from a glioma patient whose treatment included an IDH1 peptide vaccine. The receptors stem from a young man with glioma. CDR3s include the opening cysteine and the closing phenylalanine or tryptophan. The D gene is left open where the match is weak. Clone size is given for some rows only: seen once, a few or many times, or a class if the clone is expanded.

CDR3: CASSLGTGMTNTEAFF; DNA: TGTGCCAGCAGCTTAGGTACAGGAATGACGAACACTGAAGCTTTCTTT; size: few; J: TRBJ1-1; V: TRBV11-3; D: .
CDR3: CASSSTLQGKGNQPQHF; DNA: TGTGCCAGCAGCTCAACACTACAGGGAAAAGGCAATCAGCCCCAGCATTTT; size: .; J: TRBJ1-5; V: TRBV5-6; D: .
CDR3: CASSLAKGTYEQYF; DNA: TGTGCCAGCAGCTTAGCGAAGGGAACCTACGAGCAGTACTTC; size: .; J: TRBJ2-7; V: TRBV7-2; D: .
CDR3: CASSWTGQPYNEQFF; DNA: TGTGCCAGCAGCTGGACAGGGCAACCCTACAATGAGCAGTTCTTC; size: .; J: TRBJ2-1; V: TRBV5-6; D: TRBD1
CDR3: CASSGRTGGTSGYTF; DNA: TGTGCCAGCAGTGGACGGACAGGGGGTACTAGTGGCTACACCTTC; size: .; J: TRBJ1-2; V: TRBV25-1; D: TRBD1
CDR3: CASSAGPQETQYF; DNA: TGTGCCAGCAGCGCGGGACCCCAAGAGACCCAGTACTTC; size: .; J: TRBJ2-5; V: TRBV9; D: .
CDR3: CASSYSPRGREQYF; DNA: TGTGCCAGCAGTTACTCTCCCAGGGGACGCGAGCAGTACTTC; size: few; J: TRBJ2-7; V: TRBV6-5; D: .
CDR3: CASSLTGTPNTGELFF; DNA: TGTGCCAGCAGCTTAACCGGGACACCTAACACCGGGGAGCTGTTTTTT; size: .; J: TRBJ2-2; V: TRBV7-8; D: .
CDR3: CASSFQVSGYGYTF; DNA: TGTGCCAGCAGTTTCCAGGTCAGCGGCTATGGCTACACCTTC; size: .; J: TRBJ1-2; V: TRBV6-5; D: .
CDR3: CASSWDNYNEQFF; DNA: TGTGCCAGCAGTTGGGACAACTACAATGAGCAGTTCTTC; size: .; J: TRBJ2-1; V: TRBV2; D: .
CDR3: CASTDSGDYGYTF; DNA: TGTGCCAGCACCGACTCGGGAGACTATGGCTACACCTTC; size: .; J: TRBJ1-2; V: TRBV6-1; D: .
CDR3: CASNEGFWGGDSSYNEQFF; DNA: TGTGCCAGTAATGAGGGGTTCTGGGGCGGGGACAGCTCCTACAATGAGCAGTTCTTC; size: .; J: TRBJ2-1; V: TRBV19; D: .
CDR3: CASSGGGNEQFF; DNA: TGTGCCAGCAGTGGGGGAGGGAACGAGCAGTTCTTC; size: .; J: TRBJ2-1; V: TRBV2; D: TRBD2
CDR3: CASSEGWGRAYEQYF; DNA: TGTGCCAGCAGCGAAGGATGGGGGAGAGCCTACGAGCAGTACTTC; size: .; J: TRBJ2-7; V: TRBV11-3; D: .
CDR3: CASSEEGSEDQPQHF; DNA: TGTGCCAGCAGTGAGGAGGGAAGTGAGGATCAGCCCCAGCATTTT; size: .; J: TRBJ1-5; V: TRBV6-1; D: .
CDR3: CASRGGTGVWTGELFF; DNA: TGTGCCAGCAGGGGGGGGACAGGGGTTTGGACCGGGGAGCTGTTTTTT; size: .; J: TRBJ2-2; V: TRBV28; D: TRBD1
CDR3: CASKQGDTQYF; DNA: TGTGCCAGCAAACAGGGGGATACGCAGTATTTT; size: .; J: TRBJ2-3; V: TRBV28; D: TRBD1
CDR3: CAWTPGTGRGYTF; DNA: TGTGCCTGGACCCCGGGGACGGGTAGAGGCTACACCTTC; size: .; J: TRBJ1-2; V: TRBV30; D: .
CDR3: CAWTQRGLDTEAFF; DNA: TGTGCCTGGACACAGAGGGGGCTGGACACTGAAGCTTTCTTT; size: .; J: TRBJ1-1; V: TRBV30; D: TRBD1
CDR3: CASSLTGRVTEKLFF; DNA: TGTGCCAGTAGTCTTACCGGCAGGGTAACTGAAAAACTGTTTTTT; size: once; J: TRBJ1-4; V: TRBV19; D: .
CDR3: CASSTRGGGEKLFF; DNA: TGTGCCAGCAGTACCAGGGGAGGAGGGGAAAAACTGTTTTTT; size: few; J: TRBJ1-4; V: TRBV6-5; D: .
CDR3: CASSEFSGYEQYF; DNA: TGCGCCAGCAGTGAGTTTAGCGGCTACGAGCAGTACTTC; size: .; J: TRBJ2-7; V: TRBV10-1; D: .
CDR3: CSVAGQGRSTIYF; DNA: TGCAGCGTCGCTGGACAGGGGCGCTCAACCATATATTTT; size: .; J: TRBJ1-3; V: TRBV29-1; D: TRBD1
CDR3: CASSEGTGQNTEAFF; DNA: TGTGCCAGCAGCGAAGGGACAGGTCAGAACACTGAAGCTTTCTTT; size: .; J: TRBJ1-1; V: TRBV5-4; D: TRBD1
CDR3: CAWSAPPRMAATYEQYF; DNA: TGTGCCTGGAGTGCCCCCCCCAGAATGGCAGCAACCTACGAGCAGTACTTC; size: .; J: TRBJ2-7; V: TRBV30; D: .
CDR3: CAWSAYSGGETQYF; DNA: TGTGCCTGGAGCGCGTACAGCGGGGGAGAGACCCAGTACTTC; size: once; J: TRBJ2-5; V: TRBV30; D: TRBD2
CDR3: CASSLVTPSGYEQYF; DNA: TGTGCCAGCAGCTTAGTAACCCCCAGCGGGTACGAGCAGTACTTC; size: .; J: TRBJ2-7; V: TRBV11-2; D: .
CDR3: CASSFGLAGLYEQYF; DNA: TGTGCCAGCAGTTTCGGACTAGCGGGGCTCTACGAGCAGTACTTC; size: .; J: TRBJ2-7; V: TRBV28; D: TRBD2
CDR3: CASSLSRISGTLGGETQYF; DNA: TGTGCCAGCAGTTTATCGCGTATCAGCGGGACGTTGGGTGGAGAGACCCAGTACTTC; size: .; J: TRBJ2-5; V: TRBV27; D: TRBD2
CDR3: CASSPQRRDGNPYNEQFF; DNA: TGTGCCAGCAGCCCCCAGCGCAGGGATGGTAACCCCTACAATGAGCAGTTCTTC; size: .; J: TRBJ2-1; V: TRBV5-6; D: .
CDR3: CASSLRGIGGNEQFF; DNA: TGTGCCAGCAGCCTGAGAGGGATTGGGGGCAATGAGCAGTTCTTC; size: .; J: TRBJ2-1; V: TRBV6-5; D: .
CDR3: CASSFSSGTSERGETQYF; DNA: TGTGCCAGCAGCTTCAGTTCCGGGACTAGCGAGAGGGGGGAGACCCAGTACTTC; size: once; J: TRBJ2-5; V: TRBV7-9; D: TRBD2
CDR3: CASSIEDSRYGYTF; DNA: TGTGCCAGTAGTATCGAGGACAGCCGCTATGGCTACACCTTC; size: .; J: TRBJ1-2; V: TRBV19; D: .
CDR3: CASSEGRVPYEQYF; DNA: TGTGCCAGCAGTGAGGGTCGGGTCCCCTACGAGCAGTACTTC; size: .; J: TRBJ2-7; V: TRBV2; D: .
CDR3: CASSHIYRGEAFF; DNA: TGTGCCAGCAGCCATATCTACAGGGGTGAAGCTTTCTTT; size: .; J: TRBJ1-1; V: TRBV11-2; D: TRBD1
CDR3: CASSQDSGDNYGYTF; DNA: TGTGCCAGCAGCCAAGATTCAGGGGACAACTATGGCTACACCTTC; size: .; J: TRBJ1-2; V: TRBV4-2; D: .
CDR3: CASSSGDTSGANVLTF; DNA: TGTGCCAGTAGTTCCGGGGACACCTCTGGGGCCAACGTCCTGACTTTC; size: .; J: TRBJ2-6; V: TRBV19; D: .
CDR3: CATSRDVLSGNTIYF; DNA: TGTGCCACCAGCAGAGATGTCCTCTCTGGAAACACCATATATTTT; size: .; J: TRBJ1-3; V: TRBV15; D: .
CDR3: CASEGSANTGELFF; DNA: TGTGCCAGCGAGGGCTCCGCGAACACCGGGGAGCTGTTTTTT; size: .; J: TRBJ2-2; V: TRBV2; D: .
CDR3: CASSQQHLDYEQYF; DNA: TGCGCCAGCAGCCAACAACACCTCGACTACGAGCAGTACTTC; size: .; J: TRBJ2-7; V: TRBV4-1; D: .
CDR3: CAIHGGGLGETQYF; DNA: TGTGCCATTCATGGGGGGGGGCTGGGAGAGACCCAGTACTTC; size: .; J: TRBJ2-5; V: TRBV10-3; D: .
CDR3: CASKTRDLISGGYTF; DNA: TGTGCCAGCAAGACGAGGGACCTCATTTCGGGTGGCTACACCTTC; size: .; J: TRBJ1-2; V: TRBV2; D: .
CDR3: CASSLPGLDGYTF; DNA: TGTGCCAGCAGCTTGCCAGGGTTGGATGGCTACACCTTC; size: once; J: TRBJ1-2; V: TRBV5-4; D: .
CDR3: CASTLVRDGTYEQYF; DNA: TGTGCCAGCACCCTGGTGAGGGACGGAACTTACGAGCAGTACTTC; size: .; J: TRBJ2-7; V: TRBV6-1; D: .
CDR3: CAWSVVGPNTEAFF; DNA: TGTGCCTGGAGTGTAGTTGGACCGAACACTGAAGCTTTCTTT; size: .; J: TRBJ1-1; V: TRBV30; D: .
CDR3: CASSYPPGEQFF; DNA: TGTGCCAGTAGTTACCCTCCAGGAGAGCAGTTCTTC; size: once; J: TRBJ2-1; V: TRBV19; D: .
CDR3: CASSLGTEYGYTF; DNA: TGTGCCAGCAGCTTAGGGACCGAGTATGGCTACACCTTC; size: once; J: TRBJ1-2; V: TRBV7-2; D: .
CDR3: CASSQELPGGLKRGTEAFF; DNA: TGCGCCAGCAGCCAAGAATTGCCTGGGGGGTTGAAGCGTGGCACTGAAGCTTTCTTT; size: .; J: TRBJ1-1; V: TRBV4-1; D: .
CDR3: CASSEPRGLGEDTQYF; DNA: TGTGCCAGCAGTGAACCGAGGGGGCTAGGAGAAGATACGCAGTATTTT; size: .; J: TRBJ2-3; V: TRBV25-1; D: TRBD1
CDR3: CSVWRPVYGYTF; DNA: TGCAGCGTGTGGCGGCCGGTCTATGGCTACACCTTC; size: .; J: TRBJ1-2; V: TRBV29-1; D: .
CDR3: CASSQDGGDTGELFF; DNA: TGCGCCAGCAGCCAAGATGGGGGGGACACCGGGGAGCTGTTTTTT; size: .; J: TRBJ2-2; V: TRBV4-1; D: TRBD2
CDR3: CASSYSLTNSPLHF; DNA: TGCGCCAGCAGCTATTCGCTCACTAATTCACCCCTCCACTTT; size: .; J: TRBJ1-6; V: TRBV4-1; D: .
CDR3: CASSLSAGTPFYNEQFF; DNA: TGTGCCAGCAGTTTATCTGCCGGGACCCCCTTCTACAATGAGCAGTTCTTC; size: .; J: TRBJ2-1; V: TRBV27; D: .
CDR3: CASSLSGGVRRETQYF; DNA: TGTGCCAGCAGTTTATCAGGGGGCGTCCGCCGAGAGACCCAGTACTTC; size: .; J: TRBJ2-5; V: TRBV27; D: TRBD1
CDR3: CASSSSTGRENIQYF; DNA: TGCGCCAGCAGCTCCTCTACAGGGAGGGAAAACATTCAGTACTTC; size: .; J: TRBJ2-4; V: TRBV5-1; D: .
CDR3: CASSTRTVNSGNTIYF; DNA: TGTGCCAGCTCAACGCGGACAGTAAACTCTGGAAACACCATATATTTT; size: .; J: TRBJ1-3; V: TRBV18; D: .
CDR3: CATSRGQANQPQHF; DNA: TGTGCCACCAGCAGAGGACAGGCCAATCAGCCCCAGCATTTT; size: few; J: TRBJ1-5; V: TRBV15; D: .
CDR3: CASSSPSGSSYEQYF; DNA: TGTGCCAGCAGCTCACCTAGCGGTAGCTCCTACGAGCAGTACTTC; size: once; J: TRBJ2-7; V: TRBV5-4; D: TRBD2